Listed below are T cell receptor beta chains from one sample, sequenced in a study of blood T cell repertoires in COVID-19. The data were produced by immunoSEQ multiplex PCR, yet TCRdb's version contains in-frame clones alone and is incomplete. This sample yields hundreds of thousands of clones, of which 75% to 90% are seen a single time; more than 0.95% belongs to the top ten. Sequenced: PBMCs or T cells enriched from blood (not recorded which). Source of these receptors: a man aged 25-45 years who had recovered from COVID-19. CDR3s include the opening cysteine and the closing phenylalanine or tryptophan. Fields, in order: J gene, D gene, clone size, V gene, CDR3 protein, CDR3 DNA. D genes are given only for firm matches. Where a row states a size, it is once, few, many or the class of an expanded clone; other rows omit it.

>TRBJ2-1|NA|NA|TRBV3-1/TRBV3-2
CATSLTGVEEQFF
TGTGCCACCTCTCTGACGGGAGTTGAGGAGCAGTTCTTC
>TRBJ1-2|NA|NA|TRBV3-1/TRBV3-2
CASSQAVLNYGYTF
TGTGCCAGCAGCCAAGCGGTGCTTAACTATGGCTACACCTTC
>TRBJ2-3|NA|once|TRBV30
CAWRYGVRDTQYF
TGTGCCTGGAGGTACGGGGTCAGGGATACGCAGTATTTT
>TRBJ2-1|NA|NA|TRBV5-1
CASSSGDAYNEQFF
TGCGCCAGCAGCTCGGGTGATGCCTACAATGAGCAGTTCTTC
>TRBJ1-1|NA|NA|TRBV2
CASSEGGVTKNTEAFF
TGTGCCAGCAGTGAAGGGGGGGTGACAAAGAACACTGAAGCTTTCTTT
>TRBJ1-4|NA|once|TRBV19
CASSPTGRADNEKLFF
TGTGCCAGTAGTCCAACGGGCAGGGCGGATAATGAAAAACTGTTTTTT
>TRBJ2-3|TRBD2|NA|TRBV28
CASSLAGGEDTQYF
TGTGCCAGCAGTTTAGCGGGAGGGGAGGATACGCAGTATTTT
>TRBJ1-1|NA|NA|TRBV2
CASSEGRTVLMNTEAFF
TGTGCCAGCAGTGAAGGGCGGACAGTGCTGATGAACACTGAAGCTTTCTTT
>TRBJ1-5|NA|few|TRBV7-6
CASRVNVSDFNQPQHF
TGTGCCAGCAGGGTAAACGTGTCAGACTTCAATCAGCCCCAGCATTTT
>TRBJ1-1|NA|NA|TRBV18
CASSWETGGDTEAFF
TGTGCCAGCTCATGGGAGACAGGAGGAGACACTGAAGCTTTCTTT
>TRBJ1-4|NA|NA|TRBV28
CASSSSPPKLFF
TGTGCCAGCAGTTCGAGCCCCCCAAAACTGTTTTTT
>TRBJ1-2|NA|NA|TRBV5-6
CASTNETAIAYGYTF
TGTGCCAGCACCAACGAGACAGCCATTGCCTATGGCTACACCTTC
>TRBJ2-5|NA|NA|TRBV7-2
CASSPQETQYF
TGTGCCAGCAGTCCTCAAGAGACCCAGTACTTC
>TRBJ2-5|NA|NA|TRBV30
CAWSSWTIRETQYF
TGTGCCTGGAGTTCCTGGACTATAAGAGAGACCCAGTACTTC
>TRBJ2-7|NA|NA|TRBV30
CAWSPNYEQYF
TGTGCCTGGAGTCCCAACTACGAGCAGTACTTC
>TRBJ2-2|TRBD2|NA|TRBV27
CASTSWTSGKTGELFF
TGTGCCAGCACTTCCTGGACTAGCGGGAAAACCGGGGAGCTGTTTTTT
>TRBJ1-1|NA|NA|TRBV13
CASSLGFQGTTEAFF
TGTGCCAGCAGCTTAGGATTTCAGGGTACAACTGAAGCTTTCTTT
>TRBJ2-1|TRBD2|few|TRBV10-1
CASSWGGGSYNEQFF
TGCGCCAGCAGCTGGGGGGGAGGTTCCTACAATGAGCAGTTCTTC
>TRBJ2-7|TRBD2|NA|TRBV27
CASRLQLAGNYEQYF
TGTGCCAGCAGGCTTCAACTAGCGGGAAACTACGAGCAGTACTTC
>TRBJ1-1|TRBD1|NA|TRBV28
CASSLLQGQGEAFF
TGTGCCAGCAGTTTATTGCAGGGACAGGGCGAAGCTTTCTTT
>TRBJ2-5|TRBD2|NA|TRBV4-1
CASSPLAGGQETQYF
TGCGCCAGCAGCCCTCTAGCGGGAGGACAAGAGACCCAGTACTTC
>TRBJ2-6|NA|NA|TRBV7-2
CASSPFNSGANVLTF
TGTGCCAGCAGCCCCTTTAACTCTGGGGCCAACGTCCTGACTTTC
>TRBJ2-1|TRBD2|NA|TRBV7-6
CASSLLVGLAGGNEQFF
TGTGCCAGCAGCTTGTTGGTGGGACTAGCGGGAGGTAATGAGCAGTTCTTC
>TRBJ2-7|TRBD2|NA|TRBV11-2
CASRTSGGPRSYF
TGTGCCAGCAGGACTAGCGGAGGCCCCCGGTCGTACTTC
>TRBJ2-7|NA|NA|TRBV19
CASSGTFTSSYEQYF
TGTGCCAGTAGTGGCACCTTTACATCATCCTACGAGCAGTACTTC
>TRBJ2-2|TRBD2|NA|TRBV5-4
CASSLPWNSGNAGELFF
TGTGCCAGCAGCTTACCTTGGAATAGCGGGAATGCCGGGGAGCTGTTTTTT
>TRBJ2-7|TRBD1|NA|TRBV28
CASSWDRERASEQYF
TGTGCCAGCAGTTGGGACAGGGAAAGGGCGAGTGAGCAGTACTTC